The 21 T cell receptor beta chains reported below all come from one sample, sequenced in a study of OX40 agonist ivuxolimab in advanced cancers. Libraries came from the immunoSEQ multiplex PCR assay. TCRdb's version of the immuneACCESS table is confined to in-frame rearrangements and falls short of the full clone set. An unresolved V gene accounts for under half of the shortfall where checked; the remainder is of unknown origin. The sample includes roughly 60,000 clones, with 85% observed a single time. Of the sample, just under 4% is held by the ten largest clones. The sample here was CD4+ or CD8+ T cells sorted from blood, taken in a trial of the OX40 agonist ivuxolimab. The source of these receptors is an adult with an advanced solid tumor such as melanoma, head and neck, liver or kidney cancer.

The rearrangement links TRBV28 to TRBJ2-5, with TRBD2 as a possible D gene (5 bases). Germline lookup yields CDR1 MDHEN and CDR2 SYDVKM. The CDR3 has 13 amino acids. The germline V and J ends were trimmed by 7 bases and 2 bases, with 11 bases remaining between them. The CDR3 nucleotides read TGTGCCAGCACCCCGGGATCTCAAGAGACCCAGTACTTC. Translated: CASTPGSQETQYF.

The chain joins TRBV5-8 to TRBJ1-5, with a possible D match to TRBD1 (6 bases). Trimming took off 4 bases at V and 2 bases at J, with 16 bases between the two ends. This CDR3 contains 16 residues. Looked up from germline, CDR1 is SGHTS and CDR2 is YDEGEE. The CDR3, as DNA: TGTGCCAGCAGCCTGGGGACAACTAGGCGCAATCAGCCCCAGCATTTT. Translation: CASSLGTTRRNQPQHF.

The chain has TRBV30 and TRBJ1-2; D remains unclear. This CDR3 is built from 13 residues. Between the trimmed V and J ends, which lost 2 bases and 6 bases, there was a span of 13 bases. The germline V gene encodes CDR1 GTSNPN and CDR2 SVGIG (reference sequence). Here the CDR3 DNA reads TGTGCCTGGAGTCCATCGGGTATGGATGGCTACACCTTC. This gives the protein CAWSPSGMDGYTF. The whole variable domain, filled in from reference TRBV30 and TRBJ1-2, reads SQTIHQWPATLVQPVGSPLSLECTVEGTSNPNLYWYRQAAGRGLQLLFYSVGIGQISSEVPQNLSASRPQDRQFILSSKKLLLSDSGFYLCAWSPSGMDGYTFGSGTRLTVV.

This clone was observed once. V gene TRBV10-3 combines with J gene TRBJ2-2, with D maybe TRBD2 (6 bases). The V gene lost 6 bases and the J gene lost 0 bases, with 11 bases spanning the gap. Germline CDR1 ENHRY, CDR2 SYGVKD. This CDR3 has 15 residues. The chain's CDR3 is CAIRPGLANTGELFF. The CDR3 DNA is TGTGCCATCAGGCCGGGACTGGCGAACACCGGGGAGCTGTTTTTT.

The rearrangement uses TRBV7-8 and TRBJ2-3; D perhaps matches TRBD2 (6 bases). With 7 bases removed from V and 1 base from J, the gap between germline ends came to 15 bases. Germline V gene sequence: CDR1 SGHVS, CDR2 FQNEAQ. The CDR3 contains 15 residues. The CDR3: CASIMGGGRTDTQYF. Here the CDR3 DNA reads TGTGCCAGCATAATGGGGGGAGGTCGCACAGATACGCAGTATTTT.

The V and J genes are TRBV6-5 and TRBJ2-7, with D possibly TRBD1 on 5 matching bases. Deletions cut 4 bases from V and 0 bases from J, with 7 bases between. The CDR3 consists of 13 residues. Germline V gene data show CDR1 as MNHEY and CDR2 as SVGAGI. CDR3 in DNA: TGTGCCAGCAGTTTACAGGTCTCCTACGAGCAGTACTTC. Its protein product is CASSLQVSYEQYF.

This chain links TRBV7-2 with TRBJ1-1; D is possibly TRBD1 (6 bases). Germline loops: CDR1 SGHTA, CDR2 FQGNSA. The CDR3 is 15 residues long. V gave up 1 base and J gave up 0 bases, with 9 bases separating them. The CDR3 is CASSLGGHLNTEAFF. The CDR3 nucleotides are TGTGCCAGCAGCTTAGGGGGACACCTGAACACTGAAGCTTTCTTT.

This clone was counted a single time. V and J are TRBV19 and TRBJ1-1, with 7 bases that match TRBD1. This CDR3 is 17 amino acids long. The V segment lost 4 bases and the J segment 4 bases; nucleotides outside the gene matches: 15. Germline V gene sequence: CDR1 LNHDA, CDR2 SQIVND (reference sequence). In nucleotides, the CDR3 is TGTGCCAGTAGTACCCATGGACAGGCCAAGAGGTCCACTGAAGCTTTCTTT. It translates to CASSTHGQAKRSTEAFF.

The chain is built from TRBV14 and TRBJ2-3; weak D call: TRBD2 (5 bases). The CDR3 consists of 17 residues. CDR1 and CDR2 (germline): SGHDN, FVKESK. V lost 4 bases, J lost 1 base, and 18 bases lay in between. Here the CDR3 reads CASSPGFFISGTDTQYF. CDR3 nucleotide sequence: TGTGCCAGCAGCCCGGGGTTCTTCATTAGCGGCACAGATACGCAGTATTTT. Based on the CDR3 plus reference TRBV14 and TRBJ2-3, the full variable domain is EAGVTQFPSHSVIEKGQTVTLRCDPISGHDNLYWYRRVMGKEIKFLLHFVKESKQDESGMPNNRFLAERTGGTYSTLKVQPAELEDSGVYFCASSPGFFISGTDTQYFGPGTRLTVL.

The chain joins TRBV2 to TRBJ2-1; 8 nucleotides agree with TRBD2. Germline V CDR1 and CDR2: SNHLY, FYNNEI. The CDR3 runs to 13 residues. The V segment lost 9 bases and the J segment 0 bases; nucleotides outside the gene matches: 1. The CDR3 here is CASSGTSYNEQFF. CDR3 in DNA: TGTGCCAGTAGCGGGACCTCCTACAATGAGCAGTTCTTC.

The V and J genes are TRBV11-2 and TRBJ2-1, with D possibly matching TRBD1 (6 bases). With 5 bases removed from V and 5 bases from J, the gap between germline ends came to 16 bases. This CDR3 comprises 15 residues. In germline, CDR1 is SGHAT, CDR2 FQNNGV. The CDR3 DNA sequence: TGTGCCAGCAGCGCAGCAGGGGTAGCACACAATGAGCAGTTCTTC. It specifies CASSAAGVAHNEQFF.

The chain carries TRBV11-2 and TRBJ2-5; D is ambiguous. V gave up 4 bases and J gave up 1 base, with 1 base separating them. Germline V gene lookup returns CDR1 SGHAT and CDR2 FQNNGV. This CDR3 has 11 amino acids. The CDR3 coding sequence is TGTGCCAGCAGCTCCCAAGAGACCCAGTACTTC. Translating gives CASSSQETQYF. Full variable domain (rest looked up from reference TRBV11-2 and TRBJ2-5): EAGVAQSPRYKIIEKRQSVAFWCNPISGHATLYWYQQILGQGPKLLIQFQNNGVVDDSQLPKDRFSAERLKGVDSTLKIQPAKLEDSAVYLCASSSQETQYFGPGTRLLVL.

The chain combines TRBV2 with TRBJ2-7, with unresolved D. CDR1 and CDR2 from the germline V gene are SNHLY and FYNNEI. The ends were cut back, 3 bases at V and 9 bases at J, with 9 bases in the middle. CDR3 size: 11 residues. CDR3 sequence reads: CASSDFWGQYF. The DNA for the CDR3 is TGTGCCAGCAGTGATTTCTGGGGGCAGTACTTC.

The sample holds a few counts of this clone. The rearrangement links TRBV5-1 to TRBJ1-5; D gene uncertain. This CDR3 is 14 amino acids long. V was trimmed by 0 bases and J by 4 bases, leaving 8 bases between them. Germline V gene sequence: CDR1 SGHRS, CDR2 YFSETQ. In DNA, the CDR3 is TGCGCCAGCAGCTTGGTACCGACAAATCAGCCCCAGCATTTT. Translating it yields CASSLVPTNQPQHF.

The chain carries TRBV7-6 and TRBJ1-5; a weak D match, TRBD1 (5 bases). This CDR3 comprises 16 residues. Per germline, CDR1 SGHVS and CDR2 FNYEAQ. With 5 bases removed from V and 0 bases from J, the gap between germline ends came to 14 bases. The CDR3 coding sequence is TGTGCCAGCAGCCCGACAGTCACTTATAGCAATCAGCCCCAGCATTTT. It encodes CASSPTVTYSNQPQHF.

The chain combines TRBV6-1 with TRBJ1-2, with 7 bases identical to TRBD1. Looked up from germline, CDR1 is MNHNS and CDR2 is SASEGT. The CDR3 consists of 15 residues. V was pared by 4 bases and J by 8 bases, with 13 bases of the junction left unmatched. CDR3 residues: CASSGATTGRMGYTF. The CDR3 DNA is TGTGCCAGCAGTGGCGCTACGACAGGGCGAATGGGCTACACCTTC.

This clone was seen only once. The chain combines TRBV2 with TRBJ2-7; D may correspond to TRBD1 or TRBD2 (5 bases each). Germline V gene lookup returns CDR1 SNHLY and CDR2 FYNNEI. Trimming cost V 4 bases and J 0 bases, with 13 bases left between them. This CDR3 comprises 15 residues. In DNA, the CDR3 is TGTGCCAGCAGTGGCCTGGGGGAAAACTCCTACGAGCAGTACTTC. Translated, it gives CASSGLGENSYEQYF.

The chain joins TRBV2 to TRBJ1-6, with D perhaps matching TRBD1 (5 bases). This CDR3 has 14 residues. Germline V gene data show CDR1 as SNHLY and CDR2 as FYNNEI. The V end lost 8 bases, the J end lost 5 bases, and 13 bases lay between the germline ends. The DNA of the CDR3 is TGTGCCAGCGCTATGGGGCGGAATAATTCACCCCTCCACTTT. It is translated as CASAMGRNNSPLHF. The variable domain in full, completed from reference TRBV2 and TRBJ1-6, reads EPEVTQTPSHQVTQMGQEVILRCVPISNHLYFYWYRQILGQKVEFLVSFYNNEISEKSEIFDDQFSVERPDGSNFTLKIRSTKLEDSAMYFCASAMGRNNSPLHFGNGTRLTVT.

This chain links TRBV2 with TRBJ2-5; no firm D call. The DNA end is a closer match to TRBJ2-7, so the J assignment may be wrong. In germline, CDR1 is SNHLY, CDR2 FYNNEI. The CDR3 sequence is 13 residues long. In DNA form, the CDR3 reads TGTGCCAGCAAGCCGCGTGGGCCCTACGAGCAGTACTTC. Residues: CASKPRGPYEQYF.

In DNA, the CDR3 is TGTGCCAGTAGTATAAGGTCGGGGCAGGAAGCTTTCTTT. Its protein is CASSIRSGQEAFF. The rearrangement joins TRBV19 to TRBJ1-1; D may be TRBD1 (5 bases). The CDR3 spans 13 residues. Germline assignment: CDR1 LNHDA and CDR2 SQIVND (reference sequence). The V gene lost 2 bases and the J gene lost 8 bases, with 12 bases spanning the gap.

This clone was seen just once. The junction departs from the called germline gene at one end, perhaps through a read error. The V call is TRBV7-7, the J call TRBJ2-7, with unresolved D. Germline CDR1 reads SSHAT; CDR2 reads FNYEAQ (reference sequence). This CDR3 is 11 amino acids long. CDR3 sequence (DNA): TGTGCTAGCAGCTTACGTTACGAGCAGTACTTC. This gives the protein CASSLRYEQYF.